These 30 T cell receptor beta chains share one sample of origin, sequenced in a study of regulatory T cells in long-lasting Graves disease. Time point here: persistent/refractory GD, antithyroid drugs over 5 years with positive TRAb. Construction of the TCR library relied on RNA isolated from PBMCs. Researchers made TCR beta libraries by using iRepertoire HTBI primers and running Arm-PCR on CDR3 regions. TCRdb re-called the multiplex PCR reads with MiXCR, one entry per CDR3 protein. The sample consists of some 470,000 distinct CDR3 sequences, under 25% of them appearing once. The source material was peripheral blood mononuclear cells (PBMCs), sampled when the disease was refractory, from a patient treated with antithyroid drugs. The receptors were gathered from a female donor with Graves disease.

This clonotype was picked up many times. This chain connects TRBV28 to TRBJ1-6, with TRBD1 matching over 7 bases. The germline CDR1 and CDR2 sequences are MDHEN and SYDVKM. J lost 8 bases, V lost 3 bases, and 10 bases had no gene match. This CDR3 comprises 16 residues. The CDR3 reads CASSLGAGGSDSPLHF. The DNA of the CDR3 is TGTGCCAGCAGTTTGGGGGCAGGGGGATCGGATTCACCCCTCCACTTT.

This clonotype turned up a few times. The chain links TRBV6-2 or TRBV6-3 to TRBJ1-2; TRBD1 matches 7 bases. The germline CDR1 and CDR2 sequences are MNHEY and SVGEGT. The CDR3 loop spans 14 amino acids. With 6 bases clipped from V and 4 bases from J, the junction kept 8 bases outside the gene matches. CDR3 in amino acids: CASRSDRESYGYTF. The CDR3 DNA reads TGTGCCAGCAGGTCCGACAGGGAAAGCTATGGCTACACCTTC.

The CDR3 DNA reads as TGCGCCAGCAGCAGAGGACAGGGAGGGAGAGAGACCCAGTACTTC. Translating it yields CASSRGQGGRETQYF. The V call is TRBV5-1, the J call TRBJ2-5; D might be TRBD1 (8 bases). V was trimmed by 4 bases and J by 4 bases, leaving 17 bases between them. The CDR3 is made up of 15 amino acids. Germline V lookup: CDR1 SGHRS, CDR2 YFSETQ.

V and J are TRBV6-1 and TRBJ1-5; a weak D match, TRBD1 (6 bases). V was cut by 7 bases and J by 5 bases, with 12 bases left in between. The CDR3 runs to 13 residues. Germline CDR1 and CDR2: MNHNS and SASEGT. CDR3 in DNA: TGTGCCAGCAACCCGACAGGTGATCAGCCCCAGCATTTT. Its protein is CASNPTGDQPQHF.

This clonotype was detected only a few times. The J gene is TRBJ1-5, the V gene TRBV15, with TRBD1 as a possible D gene (6 bases). V was cut by 2 bases and J by 7 bases, with 12 bases left in between. The CDR3 is 14 residues long. The germline CDR1 and CDR2 sequences are LNHNV and YYDKDF (reference sequence). The CDR3 loop reads CATSRHRDGQPQHF. DNA of the CDR3: TGTGCCACCAGCAGACACAGGGATGGCCAGCCCCAGCATTTT.

This clonotype was seen more than once but under ten times. V usage is TRBV19 and J usage is TRBJ1-6; D is undetermined. CDR1 is LNHDA, CDR2 SQIVND, per germline (reference sequence). The CDR3 sequence is 12 residues long. Trimming took off 3 bases at V and 7 bases at J, with 4 bases between the two ends. Here the CDR3 reads CASSIENSPLHF. Here the CDR3 DNA reads TGTGCCAGTAGTATTGAAAATTCACCCCTCCACTTT.

This clonotype was counted only a few times. The rearrangement joins TRBV11-2 to TRBJ2-1; D is unclear. Germline values: CDR1 SGHAT, CDR2 FQNNGV. Trimming took 1 base from V and 8 from J, leaving 12 bases between them. The CDR3 spans 14 residues. The CDR3 nucleotides read TGTGCCAGCAGCTTAGTGCGTCTAATAGATGAGCAGTTCTTC. Its translation: CASSLVRLIDEQFF.

This clonotype has ten or more counts. The chain carries TRBV12-3 or TRBV12-4 and TRBJ2-4; 12 nucleotides align to TRBD1. The ends lost 0 bases at V and 1 base at J; junction bases unmatched: 1. The CDR3 covers 17 residues. Here the CDR3 DNA reads TGTGCCAGCAGTTTAGCGGGACAGGGGGCGGCCAAAAACATTCAGTACTTC. Its protein is CASSLAGQGAAKNIQYF.

Ten or more counts support this clonotype. The rearrangement joins TRBV15 to TRBJ2-5; D gene ambiguous. The germline gives CDR1 LNHNV, CDR2 YYDKDF (reference sequence). Trimming pared 3 bases from V and 3 bases from J, leaving 8 bases between. The CDR3 is 13 amino acids. In DNA form, the CDR3 reads TGTGCCACCAGCAGGCTAGTAAAAGAGACCCAGTACTTC. Translation gives CATSRLVKETQYF.

The CDR3 nucleotides are TGTGCCAGTAATCCCTCGGAGCAGAACACTGAAGCTTTCTTT. Residues: CASNPSEQNTEAFF. The gene calls are TRBV19 and TRBJ1-1; D unclear. The CDR3 has 14 residues. V lost 7 bases, J lost 1 base, and 13 bases lay in between. In germline, CDR1 is LNHDA, CDR2 SQIVND (reference sequence).

V is TRBV5-1 and J is TRBJ1-1, with D possibly TRBD1 on 6 matching bases. The CDR3 runs 12 residues. V gave up 5 bases and J gave up 7 bases, with 12 bases separating them. Germline CDR1 SGHRS, CDR2 YFSETQ. The CDR3 nucleotides read TGCGCCAGCAGAGATCACAGGGATGAAGCTTTCTTT. Its translation is CASRDHRDEAFF. Using reference TRBV5-1 and TRBJ1-1 for the parts outside the CDR3, the full variable domain is KAGVTQTPRYLIKTRGQQVTLSCSPISGHRSVSWYQQTPGQGLQFLFEYFSETQRNKGNFPGRFSGRQFSNSRSEMNVSTLELGDSALYLCASRDHRDEAFFGQGTRLTVV.

This clonotype was counted between two and nine times. It is likely a read error, because the conserved phenylalanine at the end of the CDR3 is missing. J is TRBJ2-5 and V is TRBV7-9; the D is unclear. CDR3 size: 12 residues. Germline-derived CDR1 and CDR2 are SEHNR and FQNEAQ (reference sequence). Here the CDR3 DNA reads TGCGCCAGCACCTCGGTGGGTGAGACCCAGTACCTC. Protein sequence: CASTSVGETQYL.

This clonotype was seen only a few times. This chain links TRBV5-1 with TRBJ2-5, with a weak D call TRBD1 (5 bases). This CDR3 is built from 14 residues. The ends were cut back, 1 base at V and 1 base at J, with 8 bases in the middle. Germline CDR1 and CDR2: SGHRS and YFSETQ. DNA of the CDR3: TGCGCCAGCAGCTTGTCAACAGGCCAAGAGACCCAGTACTTC. Its translation: CASSLSTGQETQYF.

This clonotype showed up many times. The chain uses TRBV12-3 or TRBV12-4 and TRBJ1-4; a weak D match, TRBD1 (5 bases). The CDR3 contains 16 residues. V lost 0 bases to trimming and J lost 1 base, with 9 bases between them. CDR3 in amino acids: CASSLAGDGTNEKLFF. CDR3 nucleotides: TGTGCCAGCAGTTTAGCAGGGGACGGAACTAATGAAAAACTGTTTTTT.

This clonotype turned up a few times. A much larger clone differs by one base, so this may be a read error. This chain joins TRBV28 and TRBJ1-2; D is possibly TRBD1 (5 bases). CDR1 and CDR2 (germline): MDHEN, SYDVKM. CDR3 length: 13 residues. The CDR3 sequence is CASRLIGDYGYTF. The DNA for the CDR3 is TGTGCCAGCCGTTTAATAGGGGACTATGGCTACACCTTC.

Ten or more counts support this clonotype. The chain employs TRBV28 and TRBJ1-2, with 7 bases lining up with TRBD1. V shed 7 bases and J 2 bases; nucleotides not matched to a gene: 4. Germline CDR1 and CDR2: MDHEN and SYDVKM. CDR3 length: 13 residues. The CDR3 reads CASKGQRNYGYTF. CDR3 nucleotide sequence: TGTGCCAGCAAGGGACAGCGAAACTATGGCTACACCTTC.

This clonotype was counted a few times. This chain links TRBV7-9 with TRBJ1-1; possible D gene TRBD1, 5 bases. CDR1 and CDR2 (germline): SEHNR, FQNEAQ (reference sequence). The CDR3 length is 15 residues. V was clipped by 4 bases and J by 0 bases, with 12 bases between them. This chain's CDR3 is CASSYRTVMNTEAFF. The CDR3 nucleotides are TGTGCCAGCAGCTACAGGACCGTAATGAACACTGAAGCTTTCTTT.

In the case of this clonotype: One base away lies a much larger clone, so this may be a sequencing read error. The chain uses TRBV6-1 and TRBJ2-2; possible D gene TRBD1, 8 bases. CDR1 is MNHNS, CDR2 SASEGT, per germline. V was pared by 3 bases and J by 2 bases, with 19 bases between. CDR3 length: 18 residues. CDR3 amino acids: CASSDLGGQGLNTGELFF. CDR3 sequence (DNA): TGTGCCAGCAGTGATTTGGGTGGACAGGGACTAAACACCGGGGAGCTGTTTTTT.

The V gene is TRBV12-3 or TRBV12-4, the J gene TRBJ1-1, with a possible D match to TRBD1 (6 bases). The germline V and J ends were trimmed by 4 bases and 5 bases, with 17 bases remaining between them. CDR3 length: 15 amino acids. CDR3 amino acids: CASSSYRARGTEAFF. CDR3 nucleotides: TGTGCCAGCAGTTCCTACAGGGCCCGGGGGACTGAAGCTTTCTTT.

This clonotype has ten or more counts. The chain joins TRBV27 to TRBJ2-7, with D maybe TRBD2 (6 bases). Trimming cost V 4 bases and J 5 bases, with 15 bases left between them. CDR1 and CDR2 from the germline V gene are MNHEY and SMNVEV (reference sequence). The CDR3 totals 14 residues. The CDR3 sequence: CASSYGSASDEQYF. DNA for the CDR3: TGTGCCAGCAGTTACGGGAGCGCCTCGGACGAGCAGTACTTC.

This clonotype was detected a few times. This chain uses TRBV12-3 or TRBV12-4 with TRBJ2-3; D gene uncertain. The germline V and J ends were trimmed by 6 bases and 8 bases, with 12 bases remaining between them. CDR3 size: 12 residues. This CDR3 is CASSTYLGTQYF. CDR3 DNA sequence: TGTGCCAGCAGCACCTACCTCGGTACGCAGTATTTT.

There are many counts of this clonotype. The gene calls are TRBV12-5 and TRBJ2-5, with D perhaps assigned TRBD1 or TRBD2 (5 bases each). The CDR3 is 15 amino acids. Deletions cut 0 bases from V and 4 bases from J, with 12 bases between. The V gene's germline CDR1 is LGHNT and CDR2 FRNRAP. CDR3 region: CASGLVMRGRETQYF. The CDR3 DNA sequence: TGTGCTAGTGGTTTGGTAATGAGGGGCAGAGAGACCCAGTACTTC.

This clonotype has ten or more counts. This sequence joins TRBV6-1 and TRBJ1-1, with no clear D. V lost 7 bases and J 3 bases, leaving 18 bases between the germline ends. The CDR3 has 15 amino acids. CDR1 is MNHNS and CDR2 is SASEGT in the germline V gene. CDR3 in DNA: TGTGCCAGCATACTAGAAATTCAGGCGGACACTGAAGCTTTCTTT. Encoded protein: CASILEIQADTEAFF.

The chain has TRBV7-9 and TRBJ2-2; a possible D gene is TRBD2 (5 bases). This CDR3 is built from 15 residues. Trimming left V 6 bases short and J 5 bases short, with 16 bases between. The V gene's germline CDR1 is SEHNR and CDR2 FQNEAQ (reference sequence). Written as DNA, the CDR3 is TGTGCCAGCAGTGCCCTCGGAAAGCGGACCGGGGAGCTGTTTTTT. Protein: CASSALGKRTGELFF. Together with reference TRBV7-9 and TRBJ2-2, the CDR3 gives the full variable domain: DTGVSQNPRHKITKRGQNVTFRCDPISEHNRLYWYRQTLGQGPEFLTYFQNEAQLEKSRLLSDRFSAERPKGSFSTLEIQRTEQGDSAMYLCASSALGKRTGELFFGEGSRLTVL.

The chain recombines TRBV4-1 with TRBJ1-5; D might be TRBD1 (5 bases). From germline, CDR1 is MGHRA and CDR2 YSYEKL. Trimming removed 1 base at V and 7 bases at J, with 14 bases between. CDR3 length: 15 residues. The CDR3 loop is CASSQVGGLGQPQHF. The CDR3 coding sequence is TGCGCCAGCAGCCAAGTCGGGGGATTAGGGCAGCCCCAGCATTTT.

This clonotype was detected many times. The chain uses TRBV5-1 and TRBJ1-1; a weak D match, TRBD1 (6 bases). The CDR3 extends over 15 amino acids. Per germline, CDR1 SGHRS and CDR2 YFSETQ. V was cut by 2 bases and J by 5 bases, with 16 bases left in between. CDR3 DNA sequence: TGCGCCAGCAGCTTACAGGGCGAGGGGGGGACTGAAGCTTTCTTT. It specifies CASSLQGEGGTEAFF.

There are many counts of this clonotype. The chain couples TRBV6-1 to TRBJ1-1, with 10 bases that match TRBD1. Germline-derived CDR1 and CDR2 are MNHNS and SASEGT. Trimming took 9 bases from V and 6 from J; bases not matched to a gene: 10. The CDR3 loop spans 14 amino acids. This CDR3 reads CASAGTGVTAEAFF. The CDR3 DNA sequence: TGTGCCAGTGCCGGGACAGGGGTAACCGCTGAAGCTTTCTTT.

This clonotype came up many times. V is TRBV2 and J is TRBJ2-2; 9 bases are shared with TRBD1. This CDR3 contains 14 residues. Germline CDR1 reads SNHLY; CDR2 reads FYNNEI. V dropped 4 bases and J dropped 6; count of bases not matched to a gene: 3. In DNA, the CDR3 is TGTGCCAGCAGTGGGGGACAGGGCGCCGGGGAGCTGTTTTTT. The encoded protein is CASSGGQGAGELFF.

This clonotype appeared many times. V gene TRBV7-8 combines with J gene TRBJ1-1, with 9 bases that match TRBD1. Germline CDR1 is SGHVS and CDR2 is FQNEAQ. The CDR3 runs 14 residues. J lost 6 bases, V lost 5 bases, and 7 bases had no gene match. The DNA for the CDR3 is TGTGCCAGCAGCCCCGGGACAGGGATGGCTGAAGCTTTCTTT. Encoded protein: CASSPGTGMAEAFF.

The chain has TRBV19 and TRBJ1-1; D gene uncertain. Deletions cut 3 bases from V and 11 bases from J, with 10 bases between. Germline lookup yields CDR1 LNHDA and CDR2 SQIVND (reference sequence). The CDR3 covers 11 residues. Here the CDR3 reads CASSILTWAFF. The CDR3 DNA reads as TGTGCCAGTAGTATCCTGACGTGGGCTTTCTTT.